Listed below are T cell receptor beta chains from one sample, sequenced in a study of T cell repertoires in cytomegalovirus infection. No antigen is known for these receptors. TCRdb redid the calling of the reads with MiXCR, one entry per CDR3 protein. The sample lists around 540,000 distinct CDR3 sequences, 30% to 40% occurring once. The material sequenced was cultured PBMCs, taken from culture after CMV antigen stimulation. These receptors originate from a human donor in good health (CMV status not recorded). Some clones in this sample may be carry-over from other donors' samples. Each CDR3 is given with its conserved first and last residue. The D gene is left open where the match is weak. Not all rows give a size; the values are once, few, many and, for expanded clones, a class.

>TRBV7-3|TRBJ2-5|-|-
CASRLGSGETQYF
TGTGCCAGCCGACTGGGGAGTGGGGAGACCCAGTACTTC
>TRBV6-5|TRBJ1-3|-|-
CASSYGQLSGNTIYF
TGTGCCAGCAGTTACGGACAGCTCTCTGGAAACACCATATATTTT
>TRBV12-3/TRBV12-4|TRBJ1-1|-|-
CASRGVSLENTEAFF
TGTGCCAGCAGGGGGGTTTCGCTGGAGAACACTGAAGCTTTCTTT
>TRBV19|TRBJ1-5|-|-
CASSSATGRANYQPQHF
TGTGCCAGTAGTAGCGCGACAGGCCGCGCCAACTATCAGCCCCAGCATTTT
>TRBV7-2|TRBJ1-5|-|-
CASSWPQGDVAQHF
TGTGCCAGCAGCTGGCCACAGGGTGACGTGGCCCAGCATTTT
>TRBV7-2|TRBJ1-2|TRBD1|few
CASSRIGQGEGYTF
TGTGCCAGCAGCCGTATCGGACAGGGAGAAGGCTACACCTTC
>TRBV6-5|TRBJ2-1|TRBD2|few
CASSYSPSGYSYNEQFF
TGTGCCAGCAGTTACTCGCCTAGCGGGTACTCCTACAATGAGCAGTTCTTC
>TRBV20-1|TRBJ1-1|-|few
CSAGLYTEAFF
TGCAGTGCTGGACTGTACACTGAAGCTTTCTTT
>TRBV6-2/TRBV6-3|TRBJ2-1|TRBD2|-
CASSYGAGVPHNEQFF
TGTGCCAGCAGTTACGGAGCGGGAGTGCCCCACAATGAGCAGTTCTTC
>TRBV5-6|TRBJ2-1|-|-
CASSLGAASSYNEQFF
TGTGCCAGCAGCTTGGGGGCGGCTAGCTCCTACAATGAGCAGTTCTTC
>TRBV6-2/TRBV6-3|TRBJ1-1|-|-
CASKNRMNTEAFF
TGTGCCAGCAAAAACCGAATGAACACTGAAGCTTTCTTT
>TRBV12-3/TRBV12-4|TRBJ2-1|-|-
CASSLVSSPYNEQFF
TGTGCCAGCAGTTTGGTCTCGTCTCCTTACAATGAGCAGTTCTTC
>TRBV6-1|TRBJ1-3|-|-
CASSYGQADRNTIYF
TGTGCCAGCAGTTACGGGCAGGCGGATCGTAACACCATATATTTT
>TRBV7-3|TRBJ2-2|-|-
CASSLNPAPGTTGELFF
TGTGCCAGCAGCTTAAACCCCGCCCCGGGGACCACCGGGGAGCTGTTTTTT
>TRBV20-1|TRBJ2-4|TRBD2|once
CSAPRTSGSGDIQYF
TGCAGTGCCCCGCGGACTAGCGGGAGTGGGGACATTCAGTACTTC
>TRBV24-1|TRBJ2-1|-|-
CATSAFQHNYNEQFF
TGTGCCACCAGTGCTTTCCAGCACAATTACAATGAGCAGTTCTTC
>TRBV6-1|TRBJ1-5|-|-
CASSKDRNQPQHF
TGTGCCAGCAGCAAGGACAGAAATCAGCCCCAGCATTTT
>TRBV6-6|TRBJ1-5|-|-
CASVSEGNQPQHF
TGTGCCAGCGTATCGGAAGGGAATCAGCCCCAGCATTTT
>TRBV20-1|TRBJ2-3|-|-
CSARETDKPFTDTQYF
TGCAGTGCTAGAGAGACTGACAAACCTTTCACAGATACGCAGTATTTT
>TRBV28|TRBJ2-7|TRBD1|-
CASSLGRWGTVSYEQYF
TGTGCCAGCAGCTTAGGGCGGTGGGGGACAGTCTCCTACGAGCAGTACTTC
>TRBV4-3|TRBJ2-1|TRBD2|few
CASSRRTSGSEDEQFF
TGCGCCAGCAGCCGCCGGACTAGCGGGAGTGAAGATGAGCAGTTCTTC
>TRBV5-1|TRBJ2-7|TRBD2|few
CATRRTSGAYEQYF
TGCGCCACGAGAAGGACTAGCGGGGCCTACGAGCAGTACTTC
>TRBV7-6|TRBJ2-4|-|few
CASSLNRERPYF
TGTGCCAGCAGCTTGAACCGGGAAAGGCCCTACTTC
>TRBV7-2|TRBJ2-2|-|many
CASSLLMGRVGELFF
TGTGCCAGCAGCCTTCTGATGGGTCGAGTCGGGGAGCTGTTTTTT
>TRBV11-3|TRBJ2-2|TRBD1|few
CASSWDRGLGNTGELFF
TGTGCCAGCAGCTGGGACAGGGGGCTTGGGAACACCGGGGAGCTGTTTTTT
>TRBV11-3|TRBJ1-1|TRBD1|few
CASSSGQGWDTEAFF
TGTGCCAGCAGTTCCGGACAGGGGTGGGACACTGAAGCTTTCTTT